The 20 T cell receptor beta chains below were found in one sample sequenced in a study of tumor and adjacent non-tumor tissue in lung cancer. The template was RNA from unsorted bulk tissue. Distant lung tissue was collected more than 3 cm away from the tumor edge. TCRbeta libraries were built with three rounds of nested PCR, modified from ARM-PCR. TCRdb used MiXCR to reprocess the multiplex PCR reads, holding one entry per CDR3 protein. The data show about 86,000 distinct CDR3 sequences, with around 80% seen just once and around a fifth held by the top ten. The sequenced sample was distant non-tumor lung tissue. The receptors were sampled from a woman between 45 and 65 years old with non-small cell lung cancer.

Concerning this clonotype itself: A much larger clone differs from this one at a single base, so this may be a read error. V usage is TRBV14 and J usage is TRBJ2-2, with D unresolved. This CDR3 has 13 amino acids. The germline CDR1 and CDR2 sequences are SGHDN and FVKESK. CDR3 sequence: CAISPRTAGELFF. CDR3 sequence (DNA): TGTGCCATCAGCCCCCGGACGGCGGGGGAGCTGTTTTTT.

Comments on this clonotype: The junction differs from germline at one of its ends, possibly a read error. The gene calls are TRBV11-1 and TRBJ1-2; tentatively, D is TRBD1 (5 bases). Germline V gene data show CDR1 as SGHAT and CDR2 as FQDESV (reference sequence). This CDR3 spans 14 amino acids. The CDR3 coding sequence is TGTGCCAACAGCTTGACGACAGACTACTATGGTTACACATTC. Translated: CANSLTTDYYGYTF.

Turning to this clonotype: The germline gene is not matched at one end of the junction; a read error may be the cause. This chain uses TRBV10-2 with TRBJ2-7, with D tentatively TRBD2 (6 bases). The CDR3 is 14 residues long. The germline V gene encodes CDR1 WSHSY and CDR2 SAAADI. CDR3 nucleotide sequence: TGCGCCATCAGTGAGTCTCAGGGAGGATACGAGCAGTACTTC. Translation gives CAISESQGGYEQYF.

Remarks on this clonotype: Mismatch with germline at one junction end may stem from a read error. The chain couples TRBV6-1 to TRBJ2-1; TRBD2 matches 7 bases. This CDR3 is 17 amino acids long. CDR1 and CDR2 from the germline V gene are MNHNS and SASEGT. This CDR3 is CTSSALMGSGAYNEQFF. The CDR3 nucleotides are TGTACCAGCAGTGCGCTAATGGGCAGCGGGGCCTATAATGAGCAGTTCTTC.

Concerning this clonotype: A read error may account for a junction end that differs from germline. V is TRBV20-1 and J is TRBJ2-5; D call uncertain. From germline, CDR1 is DFQATT and CDR2 SNEGSKA (reference sequence). CDR3 length: 15 amino acids. The CDR3 reads CSSRDSATRWDTQYF. The CDR3 coding sequence is TGCAGTTCTAGAGATTCTGCCACGCGATGGGATACCCAGTACTTC.

There are a few counts of this clonotype. This could be a read error, since a much larger clone is one nucleotide away. The rearrangement joins TRBV24-1 to TRBJ2-2; no clear D. The CDR3 runs to 14 residues. CDR1 is KGHDR, CDR2 SFDVKD, per germline. The CDR3 is CAISVSGMTGELFF. CDR3 in DNA: TGTGCCATCAGTGTTAGTGGTATGACCGGGGAGCTGTTTTTT.

About this clonotype: One junction end does not reproduce the germline sequence, and a read error may be involved. The chain uses TRBV4-2 and TRBJ1-2, with D maybe TRBD1 (6 bases). The CDR3 is 18 residues long. Germline assignment: CDR1 LGHNA and CDR2 YNFKEQ. The CDR3 bases are TGTGCCAGCGGCCAAGAAACGGTCAGGGGTGATCTGAACTATGGCTATACCTTC. Protein sequence: CASGQETVRGDLNYGYTF.

Turning to this clonotype: At one of its ends the junction is not consistent with the germline gene, which may arise from a read error. V is TRBV4-1 and J is TRBJ2-1; D gene unclear. The CDR3 has 16 amino acids. Germline assignment: CDR1 MGHRA and CDR2 YSYEKL. The CDR3 sequence is CPSSQVDILSYNEQFF. The CDR3 nucleotides read TGCCCCAGTAGCCAAGTAGACATACTCTCCTACAATGAGCAGTTCTTC.

Worth noting for this clonotype: Germline and junction disagree at one end, which may indicate a read error. The V call is TRBV4-1, the J call TRBJ2-5; a possible D gene is TRBD1 (6 bases). Germline V CDR1 and CDR2: MGHRA, YSYEKL. CDR3 length equals 15 residues. The CDR3 nucleotides are TGCGCCGGCAGCCGAGAAGGACAGACAGAAGAGACCCAGTACTTC. Its protein is CAGSREGQTEETQYF.

This clonotype occurred once. The junction departs from germline at one end; a sequencing error may be responsible. This rearrangement joins TRBV20-1 to TRBJ2-7, with 9 bases that match TRBD2. The CDR3 runs 15 residues. The germline V gene has CDR1 DFQATT and CDR2 SNEGSKA (reference sequence). For the CDR3, the DNA is TGCAGTGCTAGAGGCGGACTAGCGACAACCTACGAACAGTACTTC. It specifies CSARGGLATTYEQYF.

Details on this clonotype: At one of its ends the junction is not consistent with the germline gene, which may arise from a read error. This rearrangement joins TRBV28 to TRBJ2-2; 9 nucleotides align to TRBD2. This CDR3 comprises 18 residues. From germline, CDR1 is MDHEN and CDR2 SYDVKM. CDR3 protein: CASSLFGRRGRAIGEPFF. CDR3 bases: TGTGCCAGCAGCTTATTCGGTCGGCGCGGGAGGGCGATCGGGGAGCCGTTTTTT.

About this clonotype: Compared with germline, one end of the junction differs, possibly owing to a read error. The chain employs TRBV10-3 and TRBJ1-5, with D perhaps matching TRBD1 (5 bases). The germline V gene has CDR1 ENHRY and CDR2 SYGVKD. This CDR3 is built from 14 residues. The CDR3 loop is CAIRPEGSTQPQHF. CDR3 DNA: TGCGCCATCCGCCCCGAGGGGTCCACTCAGCCCCAGCATTTT.

With respect to this clonotype: A read error may produce the germline difference seen at one junction end. The chain employs TRBV6-5 and TRBJ1-1; D not resolved. CDR3 length: 13 residues. Germline V lookup: CDR1 MNHEY, CDR2 SVGAGI. The CDR3: CANSPQAATEAFF. For the CDR3, the DNA is TGTGCCAACAGTCCCCAGGCGGCCACTGAAGCTTTCTTT.

As concerns this clonotype: Sequence at one end of the junction differs from germline and may be a read error. This chain uses TRBV24-1 with TRBJ2-3; 8 bases align to TRBD1. CDR1 and CDR2 from the germline V gene are KGHDR and SFDVKD. CDR3 length: 16 residues. CDR3 bases: TGTACCACCAGTGACTCCGGACAGGGTAGCACAGATAGGCAGTATTTT. Translating it yields CTTSDSGQGSTDRQYF.

This clonotype turned up a few times. The final CDR3 position lacks the conserved phenylalanine or tryptophan, pointing to a likely read error. The DNA is omitted, as the CDR3 cannot be located on it reliably, and the CDR3 follows TCRdb's listing. The rearrangement joins TRBV6-6 to TRBJ2-6. The CDR3 adds up to 14 amino acids, both ends counted. Germline V gives CDR1 MNHNY, CDR2 SVGAGI (reference sequence). The CDR3 protein is CASLALSGANVLTC.

This rearrangement joins TRBV12-3 or TRBV12-4 to TRBJ2-5, with 7 bases that match TRBD2. With V trimmed by 6 bases and J by 6 bases, 19 bases remained unmatched. The CDR3 is 17 amino acids. The CDR3 DNA reads TGTGCCAGCAGCTTATTTTCCGGGATTAGCGGGTTTAAGACCCAGTACTTC. It yields the protein CASSLFSGISGFKTQYF.

On this clonotype: A junction boundary mismatches the germline segment, possibly from a read error. The V gene is TRBV11-2, the J gene TRBJ2-1; D unclear. This CDR3 is 16 amino acids long. Per the germline V gene, CDR1 is SGHAT and CDR2 is FQNNGV. CDR3 nucleotides: TGTGCCAGCAGCCCTAGAGGTGCAGTGCGATTCAATGAGCGGTTCTTC. The encoded protein is CASSPRGAVRFNERFF.

The gene calls are TRBV6-1 and TRBJ2-2; D possibly corresponds to TRBD2 (7 bases). The V end lost 11 bases, the J end lost 3 bases, and 19 bases lay between the germline ends. Per the germline V gene, CDR1 is MNHNS and CDR2 is SASEGT. The CDR3 is 15 amino acids. This chain's CDR3 is CASNGGRGYTGELFF. The CDR3 nucleotides are TGTGCCTCGAATGGAGGGAGGGGGTACACCGGGGAGCTGTTTTTT.

This sequence joins TRBV6-6 and TRBJ1-2; D is unclear. The CDR3 covers 14 residues. V shed 4 bases and J shed 1 base, with 10 bases lying between them. CDR1 and CDR2 from the germline V gene are MNHNY and SVGAGI (reference sequence). Written as DNA, the CDR3 is TGTGCCAGCAGTTCCGGGATCGTTAACTATGGCTACACCTTC. This sequence encodes CASSSGIVNYGYTF.

With regard to this clonotype: Here the CDR3 omits its conserved ending phenylalanine or tryptophan, so a read error is the likely source. J is TRBJ2-5 and V is TRBV6-1; 12 bases map to TRBD2. Germline V gene lookup returns CDR1 MNHNS and CDR2 SASEGT. This CDR3 is 15 amino acids long. CDR3 sequence reads: CASNEGLAGGGTQYI. The CDR3 DNA reads TGTGCCAGCAATGAAGGGCTAGCGGGGGGGGGAACCCAGTACATC.